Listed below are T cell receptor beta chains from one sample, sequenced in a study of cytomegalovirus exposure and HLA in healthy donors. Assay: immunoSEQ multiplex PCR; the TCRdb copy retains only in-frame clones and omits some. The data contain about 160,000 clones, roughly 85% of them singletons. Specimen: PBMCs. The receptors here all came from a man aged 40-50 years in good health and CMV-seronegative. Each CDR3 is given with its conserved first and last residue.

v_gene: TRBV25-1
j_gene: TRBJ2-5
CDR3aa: CASSGYRGSETQYF

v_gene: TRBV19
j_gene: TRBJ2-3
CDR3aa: CASSRTTSTDTQYF

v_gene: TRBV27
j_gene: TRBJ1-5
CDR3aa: CATRRGQVAAEPQHF

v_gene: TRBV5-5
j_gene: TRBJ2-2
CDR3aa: CASSSPGYGTGELFF

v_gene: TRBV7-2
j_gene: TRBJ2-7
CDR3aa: CASSYSGRVTYEQYF

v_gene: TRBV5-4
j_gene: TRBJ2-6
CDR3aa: CASGERGGPSGANGLTF

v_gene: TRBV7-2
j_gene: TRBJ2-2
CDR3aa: CASSLDGGTNTGELFF

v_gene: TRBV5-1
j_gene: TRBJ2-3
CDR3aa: CASSIGGLDTQYF

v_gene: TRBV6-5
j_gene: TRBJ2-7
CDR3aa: CASSRGGGTYEQYF

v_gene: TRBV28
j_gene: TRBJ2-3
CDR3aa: CASSGGVGGRTQYF

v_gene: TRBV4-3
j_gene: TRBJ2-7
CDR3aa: CASSQDGTGEQYF

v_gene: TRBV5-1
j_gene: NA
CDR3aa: CASSFSRQGTTYEQYF

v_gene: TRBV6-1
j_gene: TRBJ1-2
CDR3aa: CASSERATGHYGYTF

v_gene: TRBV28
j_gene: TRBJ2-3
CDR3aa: CASSLLGLADTQYF

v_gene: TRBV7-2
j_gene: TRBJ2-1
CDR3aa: CASTPGTLFPYNEQFF

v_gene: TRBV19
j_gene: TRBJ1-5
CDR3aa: CASRQTGINQPQHF

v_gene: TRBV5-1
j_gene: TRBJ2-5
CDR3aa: CASSRRRGQETQYF

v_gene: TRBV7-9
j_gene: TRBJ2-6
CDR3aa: CASSRLFMRANGLTF

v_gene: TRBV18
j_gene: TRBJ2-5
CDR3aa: CASSPGLGVETQYF

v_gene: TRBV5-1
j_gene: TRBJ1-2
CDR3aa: CASSAEREGRGYTF

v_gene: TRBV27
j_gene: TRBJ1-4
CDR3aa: CASSRRQVGNEKLFF

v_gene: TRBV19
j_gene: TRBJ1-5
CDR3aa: CASSHDRGRFSNQPQHF

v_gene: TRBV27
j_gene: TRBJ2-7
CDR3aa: CASSFGGGYEQYF

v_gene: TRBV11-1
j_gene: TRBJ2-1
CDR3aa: CASSPRLAGEVNEQFF

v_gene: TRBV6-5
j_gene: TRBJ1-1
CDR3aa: CASSELTGADTEAFF